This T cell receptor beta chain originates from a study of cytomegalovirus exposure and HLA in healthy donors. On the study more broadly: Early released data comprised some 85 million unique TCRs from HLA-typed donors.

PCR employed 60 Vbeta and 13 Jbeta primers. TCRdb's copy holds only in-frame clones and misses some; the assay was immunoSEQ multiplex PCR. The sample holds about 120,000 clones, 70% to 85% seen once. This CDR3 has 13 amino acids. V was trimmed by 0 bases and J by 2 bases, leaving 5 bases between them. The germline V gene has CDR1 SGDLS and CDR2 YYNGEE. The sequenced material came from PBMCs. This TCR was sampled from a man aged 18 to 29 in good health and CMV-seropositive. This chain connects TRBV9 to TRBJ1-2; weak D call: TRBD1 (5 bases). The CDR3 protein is CASSVEGNYGYTF. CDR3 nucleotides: TGTGCCAGCAGCGTAGAGGGGAACTATGGCTACACCTTC.